This T cell receptor (beta chain) was identified during a study of CD8 T cells in ankylosing spondylitis. Study-wide findings and caveats: Significant enrichment of disease-linked clones was reportedly seen in matched ankylosing spondylitis synovial fluid. Clones linked to the disease showed a CD8+ phenotype. They occurred at relatively low frequencies in peripheral blood. Ankylosing spondylitis blood appeared to be characterized by a TCR beta motif of 8 or 9 highly homologous variants.

With respect to this clonotype: The antigen remains unidentified.

CDR1 and CDR2 from the germline V gene are SQVTM and ANQGSEA. With 1 base removed from V and 7 bases from J, the gap between germline ends came to 19 bases. The CDR3 totals 15 residues. TCR beta libraries were made by quantitative 5'-RACE with molecular barcodes. TCRdb called the 5' RACE reads again in MiXCR, with one record for every CDR3 protein. The data contain around 320,000 distinct CDR3 sequences, around 21% of them seen just once; the ten biggest clones take up roughly 3.6%. This sequence originates from a female donor with ankylosing spondylitis or in good health (not recorded which). The genes are TRBV29-1 and TRBJ1-1, with D perhaps matching TRBD1 (5 bases). Material for sequencing was blood, either unsorted or a sorted T cell fraction (not recorded which). This CDR3 reads CSVEGETRRQGEAFF. CDR3 coding DNA: TGCAGCGTTGAAGGAGAGACGAGGAGGCAGGGTGAAGCTTTCTTT.